These T cell receptor beta chains were read from a single sample in a study of blood T cell repertoires in COVID-19. The method was immunoSEQ multiplex PCR; TCRdb's version includes in-frame clones alone and lacks a portion of them. The repertoire holds a few hundred thousand clones, with about 86% as singletons. The sample consisted of peripheral blood. The receptors were gathered from a man in his late teens or twenties with active or convalescent COVID-19. CDR3s include the opening cysteine and the closing phenylalanine or tryptophan. D genes are given only for firm matches. Only some rows state a clone size, as once, few, many or a class for expanded clones.

clone_size d_call j_call v_call cdr3_aa cdr3_nt
NA NA TRBJ1-2 TRBV5-4 CASGDSIDGYTF TGTGCCAGCGGCGACTCGATAGATGGCTACACCTTC
NA TRBD2 TRBJ2-5 TRBV20-1 CSAGTSSTQYF TGCAGTGCCGGGACTAGTTCTACCCAGTACTTC
NA NA TRBJ1-5 TRBV6-5 CASSSLSGRFNQPQHF TGTGCCAGCAGTTCGCTTTCGGGAAGGTTCAATCAGCCCCAGCATTTT
NA NA TRBJ2-5 TRBV29-1 CSVATGLETQYF TGCAGCGTCGCCACAGGGTTGGAGACCCAGTACTTC
NA TRBD1 TRBJ1-1 TRBV3-1/TRBV3-2 CASSRHRQGRTEAFF TGTGCCAGCAGTCGTCACCGACAGGGGCGGACTGAAGCTTTCTTT
NA NA TRBJ1-2 TRBV6-2/TRBV6-3 CASSYTDYGYTF TGTGCCAGCAGTTATACGGACTATGGCTACACCTTC
NA TRBD2 TRBJ2-1 TRBV7-3 CASSSGSGATNEQFF TGTGCCAGCAGCTCAGGCAGCGGGGCAACCAATGAGCAGTTCTTC
few NA TRBJ1-2 TRBV14 CASSRSGTPANYGYTF TGTGCCAGCAGCCGAAGCGGGACACCCGCCAACTATGGCTACACCTTC
NA NA TRBJ1-6 TRBV7-9 CASSPPPLSPLHF TGTGCCAGCAGCCCTCCCCCCCTTTCACCCCTCCACTTT
NA TRBD2 TRBJ2-2 TRBV19 CASSIGTRSGELFF TGTGCCAGTAGTATAGGGACTAGGTCCGGGGAGCTGTTTTTT
NA NA TRBJ2-2 TRBV5-4 CASSPGTPNRWELFF TGTGCCAGCAGCCCCGGGACTCCGAATCGCTGGGAGCTGTTTTTT
few NA TRBJ2-7 TRBV15 CATAGMEQYF TGTGCCACCGCAGGGATGGAGCAGTACTTC
NA NA TRBJ1-6 TRBV28 CASDDLATPLHF TGTGCCAGCGACGATCTAGCGACACCCCTCCACTTT
NA TRBD2 TRBJ2-7 TRBV6-7 CASSSRGGRGLGISYEQYF TGTGCCAGCAGTTCCCGGGGCGGGAGGGGACTAGGTATATCCTACGAGCAGTACTTC
NA TRBD2 TRBJ2-5 TRBV6-5 CASSYSFSGEETQYF TGTGCCAGCAGTTACTCGTTTAGCGGGGAGGAGACCCAGTACTTC
NA NA TRBJ2-1 TRBV6-6 CASSYSRGNEQFF TGTGCCAGCAGTTACTCCAGGGGCAATGAGCAGTTCTTC
once NA TRBJ2-3 TRBV6-5 CASSRRVTTDTQYF TGTGCCAGCAGTCGCCGGGTGACGACAGATACGCAGTATTTT
NA TRBD1 TRBJ2-7 TRBV6-5 CASKGTGYEQYF TGTGCCAGTAAGGGGACAGGCTACGAGCAGTACTTC
NA TRBD2 TRBJ2-5 TRBV5-1 CASSLAGTSLETQYF TGCGCCAGCAGCTTGGCCGGGACTAGCCTGGAGACCCAGTACTTC
NA NA TRBJ1-5 TRBV19 CASSMRGNQPQHF TGTGCCAGTAGTATGAGGGGCAATCAGCCCCAGCATTTT
NA TRBD2 TRBJ2-1 TRBV11-3 CASSLDFRTSGGASYNEQFF TGTGCCAGCAGCTTAGATTTTCGGACTAGCGGGGGGGCCTCCTACAATGAGCAGTTCTTC
few NA TRBJ1-2 TRBV5-4 CASSLADSVYGYTF TGTGCCAGCAGCTTGGCCGACAGCGTCTATGGCTACACCTTC
few TRBD1 TRBJ2-3 TRBV6-4 CASSDGTGSTDTQYF TGTGCCAGCAGTGACGGGACAGGGAGCACAGATACGCAGTATTTT